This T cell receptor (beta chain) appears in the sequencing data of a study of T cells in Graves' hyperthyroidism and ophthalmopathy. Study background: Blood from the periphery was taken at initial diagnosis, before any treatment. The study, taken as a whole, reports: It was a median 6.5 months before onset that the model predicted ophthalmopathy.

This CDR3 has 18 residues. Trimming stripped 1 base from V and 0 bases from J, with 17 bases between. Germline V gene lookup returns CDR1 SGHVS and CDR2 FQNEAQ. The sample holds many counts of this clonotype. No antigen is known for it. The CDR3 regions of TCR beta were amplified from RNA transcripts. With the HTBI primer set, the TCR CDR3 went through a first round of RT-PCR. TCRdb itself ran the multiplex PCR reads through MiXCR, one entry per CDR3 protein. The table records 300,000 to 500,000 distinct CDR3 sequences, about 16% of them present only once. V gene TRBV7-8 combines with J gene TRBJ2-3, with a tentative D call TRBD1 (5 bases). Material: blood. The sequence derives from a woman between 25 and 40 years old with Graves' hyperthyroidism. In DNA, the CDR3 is TGTGCCAGCAGCTTAGGCTTCCAGGGCCTCATAAGCACAGATACGCAGTATTTT. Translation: CASSLGFQGLISTDTQYF.